What follows are 10 T cell receptor beta chains derived from one specimen sequenced in a study of T cell repertoires in cytomegalovirus infection. Via MiXCR, TCRdb re-called the reads, giving one row per CDR3 protein. The sample carries about 250,000 distinct CDR3 sequences, 9% to 15% recorded once. Sequences were obtained from PBMCs. The receptors come from a human donor in good health (CMV status not recorded). Some clones in this sample may be carry-over from other donors' samples.

Ten or more counts support this clonotype. V usage is TRBV6-5 and J usage is TRBJ2-2; TRBD2 matches at 7 bases. V trimming: 2 bases; J trimming: 6 bases; junction bases outside the gene matches: 6. The CDR3 runs to 15 residues. The germline CDR1 and CDR2 sequences are MNHEY and SVGAGI. CDR3: CASSYTQGGSGELFF. The DNA of the CDR3 is TGTGCCAGCAGTTACACCCAGGGAGGGTCCGGGGAGCTGTTTTTT.

This clonotype was counted only a few times. The genes are TRBV7-3 and TRBJ1-5; D remains unclear. Germline CDR1 SGHTA, CDR2 FQGTGA. The CDR3 has 15 amino acids. Trimming cost V 5 bases and J 4 bases, with 15 bases left between them. The CDR3: CASSPSGDRNQPQHF. DNA for the CDR3: TGTGCCAGCAGCCCTTCCGGGGATCGGAATCAGCCCCAGCATTTT.

This clonotype was counted at least ten times. The chain is built from TRBV19 and TRBJ1-5, with D tentatively TRBD1 (5 bases). CDR3 length: 13 amino acids. Trimming took off 4 bases at V and 6 bases at J, with 10 bases between the two ends. Germline assignment: CDR1 LNHDA and CDR2 SQIVND (reference sequence). CDR3 in DNA: TGTGCCAGTAGTAAAGGGGTCCGTCAGCCCCAGCATTTT. It codes for CASSKGVRQPQHF.

At least ten counts were recorded for this clonotype. The CDR3 spells CASSLQGDGETQYF. The DNA for the CDR3 is TGTGCCAGCAGCTTACAGGGGGATGGAGAGACCCAGTACTTC. The chain carries TRBV11-1 and TRBJ2-5, with 7 nucleotides matching TRBD1. The V segment lost 2 bases and the J segment 4 bases; nucleotides outside the gene matches: 4. The CDR3 totals 14 residues. Germline V lookup: CDR1 SGHAT, CDR2 FQDESV (reference sequence). Using reference TRBV11-1 and TRBJ2-5 for the parts outside the CDR3, the full variable domain is EAEVAQSPRYKITEKSQAVAFWCDPISGHATLYWYRQILGQGPELLVQFQDESVVDDSQLPKDRFSAERLKGVDSTLKIQPAELGDSAMYLCASSLQGDGETQYFGPGTRLLVL.

For this clonotype: The CDR3 ends on some other residue instead of the conserved phenylalanine or tryptophan, so this is likely a read error. The chain uses TRBV7-2 and TRBJ1-2, with 9 bases fitting TRBD1. CDR3 length: 16 amino acids. Germline values: CDR1 SGHTA, CDR2 FQGNSA. The junction had 8 bases not matched to a gene; V was cut back by 3 bases and J by 3 bases. The CDR3 DNA follows: TGTGCCAGCAGCTTCGGCCGGGACAGGGACCACTATGGCTACACCTGC. It specifies CASSFGRDRDHYGYTC.

The chain joins TRBV20-1 to TRBJ2-7; 8 bases agree with TRBD1. J was trimmed by 6 bases and V by 4 bases; bases with no gene match: 2. The CDR3 is 11 amino acids. Germline assignment: CDR1 DFQATT and CDR2 SNEGSKA (reference sequence). The DNA of the CDR3 is TGCAGTGCTATGACAGGGGCCGAGCAGTACTTC. Translated: CSAMTGAEQYF.

This clonotype was seen more than once but under ten times. The chain has TRBV29-1 and TRBJ1-1, with TRBD1 matching over 9 bases. This CDR3 has 15 amino acids. Germline loops: CDR1 SQVTM, CDR2 ANQGSEA. V dropped 5 bases and J dropped 0; count of bases not matched to a gene: 7. CDR3 protein: CSVPSGTGLNTEAFF. In DNA, the CDR3 is TGCAGCGTTCCATCCGGGACAGGGCTGAACACTGAAGCTTTCTTT.

The gene calls are TRBV28 and TRBJ2-7, with D possibly matching TRBD2 (6 bases). Deletions cut 3 bases from V and 9 bases from J, with 21 bases between. The V gene's germline CDR1 is MDHEN and CDR2 SYDVKM. The CDR3 is 15 amino acids. The CDR3 reads CASSFARESPAGQYF. CDR3 sequence (DNA): TGTGCCAGCAGTTTCGCACGGGAATCCCCAGCGGGGCAGTACTTC.

In its sample, this clonotype was seen many times. The genes are TRBV19 and TRBJ2-1; 7 bases map to TRBD2. With 1 base clipped from V and 7 bases from J, the junction kept 7 bases outside the gene matches. Per germline, CDR1 LNHDA and CDR2 SQIVND (reference sequence). The CDR3 has 15 amino acids. CDR3 sequence: CASSIGTSVANEQFF. The CDR3 DNA sequence: TGTGCCAGTAGTATAGGAACTAGCGTGGCAAATGAGCAGTTCTTC.

This clonotype was recorded at least ten times. The chain is built from TRBV7-6 and TRBJ2-2; unclear D gene. Germline assignment: CDR1 SGHVS and CDR2 FNYEAQ. V was cut by 3 bases and J by 6 bases, with 14 bases left in between. The CDR3 covers 15 residues. The CDR3 protein is CASSFGSGGSGELFF. CDR3 DNA sequence: TGTGCCAGCAGCTTCGGATCCGGTGGTTCCGGGGAGCTGTTTTTT.